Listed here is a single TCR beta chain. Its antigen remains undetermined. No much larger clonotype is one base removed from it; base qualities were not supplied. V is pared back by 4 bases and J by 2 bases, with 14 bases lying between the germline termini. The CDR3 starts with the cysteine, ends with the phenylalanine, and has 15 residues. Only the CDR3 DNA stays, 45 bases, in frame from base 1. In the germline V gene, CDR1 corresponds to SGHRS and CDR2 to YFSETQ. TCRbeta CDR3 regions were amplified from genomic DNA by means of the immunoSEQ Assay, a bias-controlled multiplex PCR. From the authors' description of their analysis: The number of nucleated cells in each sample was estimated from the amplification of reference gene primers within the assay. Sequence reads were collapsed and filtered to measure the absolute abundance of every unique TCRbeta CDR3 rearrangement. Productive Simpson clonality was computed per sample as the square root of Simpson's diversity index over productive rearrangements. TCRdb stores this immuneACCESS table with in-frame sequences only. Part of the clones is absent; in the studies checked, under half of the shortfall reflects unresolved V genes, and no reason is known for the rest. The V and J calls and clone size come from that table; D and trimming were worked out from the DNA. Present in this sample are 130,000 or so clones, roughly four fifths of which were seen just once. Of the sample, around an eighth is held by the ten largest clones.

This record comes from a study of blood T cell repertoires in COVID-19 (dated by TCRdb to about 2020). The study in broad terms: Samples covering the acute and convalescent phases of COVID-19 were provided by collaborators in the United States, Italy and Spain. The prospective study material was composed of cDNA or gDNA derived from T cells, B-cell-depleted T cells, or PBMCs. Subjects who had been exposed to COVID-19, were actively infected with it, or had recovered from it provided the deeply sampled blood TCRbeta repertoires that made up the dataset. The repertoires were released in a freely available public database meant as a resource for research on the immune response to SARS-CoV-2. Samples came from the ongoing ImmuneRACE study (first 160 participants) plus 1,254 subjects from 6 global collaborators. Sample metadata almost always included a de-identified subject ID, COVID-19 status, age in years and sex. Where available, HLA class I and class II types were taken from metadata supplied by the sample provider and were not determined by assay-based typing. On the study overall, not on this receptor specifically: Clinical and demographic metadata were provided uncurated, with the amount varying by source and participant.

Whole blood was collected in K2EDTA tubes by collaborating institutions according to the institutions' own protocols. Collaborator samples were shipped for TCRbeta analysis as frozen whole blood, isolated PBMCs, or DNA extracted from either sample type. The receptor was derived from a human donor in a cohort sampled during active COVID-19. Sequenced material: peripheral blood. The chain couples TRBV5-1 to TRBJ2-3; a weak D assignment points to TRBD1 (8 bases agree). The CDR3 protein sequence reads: CASSQQGGDTDTQYF. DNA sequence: TGCGCCAGCAGCCAACAGGGGGGGGACACAGATACGCAGTATTTT.